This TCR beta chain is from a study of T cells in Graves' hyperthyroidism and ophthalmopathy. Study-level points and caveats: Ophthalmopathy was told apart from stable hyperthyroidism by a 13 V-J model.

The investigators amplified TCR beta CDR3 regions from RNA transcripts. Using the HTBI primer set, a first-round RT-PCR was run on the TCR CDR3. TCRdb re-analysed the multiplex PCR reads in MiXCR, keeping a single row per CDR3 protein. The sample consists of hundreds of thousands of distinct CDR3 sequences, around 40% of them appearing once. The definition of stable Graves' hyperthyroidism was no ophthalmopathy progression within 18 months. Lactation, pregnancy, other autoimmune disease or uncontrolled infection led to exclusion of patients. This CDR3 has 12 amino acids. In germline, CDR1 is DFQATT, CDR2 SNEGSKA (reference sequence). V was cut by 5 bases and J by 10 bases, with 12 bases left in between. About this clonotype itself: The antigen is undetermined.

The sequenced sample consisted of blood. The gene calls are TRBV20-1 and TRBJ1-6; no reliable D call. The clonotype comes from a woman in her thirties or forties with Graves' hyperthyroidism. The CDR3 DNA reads TGCAGTGCTGTGGAAGGAGGGTCACCCCTCCACTTT. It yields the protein CSAVEGGSPLHF.